This passage covers 11 T cell receptor beta chains from one sample sequenced in a study of Graves' ophthalmopathy and Graves' hyperthyroidism. Researchers took RNA transcripts and amplified TCR beta CDR3 regions from them. Scientists carried out first-round RT-PCR using HTBI primers and then a second-round multiplex PCR. TCRdb re-analysed the multiplex PCR reads in MiXCR, keeping a single row per CDR3 protein. The sample has about 700,000 distinct CDR3 sequences; 35% to 50% are singletons. The sequenced sample was peripheral blood. The receptors were sampled from an adult man with Graves' ophthalmopathy.

The chain links TRBV15 to TRBJ1-5; D perhaps matches TRBD1 (6 bases). V was cut by 6 bases and J by 11 bases, with 20 bases left in between. CDR1 LNHNV and CDR2 YYDKDF come from the germline V gene (reference sequence). The CDR3 length is 14 residues. In nucleotides, the CDR3 is TGTGCCACCAGTAGGACCCACAGGGAGGGGGCCCAGCATTTT. It is translated as CATSRTHREGAQHF. The whole variable domain, remainder taken from reference TRBV15 and TRBJ1-5, is DAMVIQNPRYQVTQFGKPVTLSCSQTLNHNVMYWYQQKSSQAPKLLFHYYDKDFNNEADTPDNFQSRRPNTSFCFLDIRSPGLGDTAMYLCATSRTHREGAQHFGDGTRLSIL.

In its sample, this clonotype was seen many times. The chain uses TRBV20-1 and TRBJ1-1; TRBD1 matches 7 bases. Germline-derived CDR1 and CDR2 are DFQATT and SNEGSKA (reference sequence). This CDR3 has 13 residues. After removal of 5 bases from V and 0 bases from J, the junction contained 3 bases not matched to a gene. As DNA, the CDR3 is TGCAGTGCTGACAGGGAAATGAACACTGAAGCTTTCTTT. Amino acid sequence: CSADREMNTEAFF.

As for this clonotype: At one end, the junction sequence differs from germline, possibly due to a read error. The chain joins TRBV7-9 to TRBJ2-5; maybe TRBD2 (5 bases). This CDR3 comprises 13 residues. Germline V gene data show CDR1 as SEHNR and CDR2 as FQNEAQ (reference sequence). CDR3 DNA sequence: TGTGCCAGCAGCTCTGGATGGGGAGAGACCCGGCACTTC. As protein: CASSSGWGETRHF.

As for this clonotype: A much larger clone lies one base from this, so it may be a read error. The rearrangement links TRBV20-1 to TRBJ2-7, with 9 bases aligning to TRBD2. The V gene's germline CDR1 is DFQATT and CDR2 SNEGSKA (reference sequence). The CDR3 length is 14 residues. Trimming took 5 bases from V and 5 from J; bases not matched to a gene: 10. CDR3 nucleotide sequence: TGCAGTGCTCCGCGGACTAGCGAGGGCCACGAGCAGTACTTC. This gives the protein CSAPRTSEGHEQYF.

V and J are TRBV19 and TRBJ1-5; perhaps TRBD1 as D (5 bases). CDR1 and CDR2 from the germline V gene are LNHDA and SQIVND (reference sequence). Trimming removed 5 bases at V and 11 bases at J, with 22 bases between. CDR3 size: 15 residues. For the CDR3, the DNA is TGTGCCAGTAGTCCTATCCAGGGAGTCCAGGAGACCCAGCATTTT. Translated, it gives CASSPIQGVQETQHF.

This clonotype was detected ten times or more. The J gene is TRBJ2-7, the V gene TRBV9, with D possibly called TRBD1 or TRBD2 (5 bases each). The CDR3 is 15 residues long. V was trimmed by 0 bases and J by 3 bases, leaving 13 bases between them. CDR1 and CDR2 from the germline V gene are SGDLS and YYNGEE. CDR3 sequence (DNA): TGTGCCAGCAGCGTAGATGGGACCCCGAGCTACGAGCAGTACTTC. Translation gives CASSVDGTPSYEQYF.

This clonotype occurred a few times. The chain recombines TRBV9 with TRBJ1-6; D uncertain. CDR1 SGDLS and CDR2 YYNGEE come from the germline V gene. This CDR3 spans 12 amino acids. The CDR3 protein is CAKAGLGSPLHF. The DNA of the CDR3 is TGTGCTAAAGCCGGCCTGGGTTCACCCCTCCACTTT.

This clonotype was counted many times. The chain uses TRBV12-3 or TRBV12-4 and TRBJ1-2, with D perhaps TRBD1 (5 bases). Trimming left V 6 bases short and J 7 bases short, with 18 bases between. CDR3 length: 14 amino acids. The DNA for the CDR3 is TGTGCCAGCAGGGGCTTGGAAAGGGGCTTTGGCTACACCTTC. Protein product: CASRGLERGFGYTF.

This clonotype has at least ten counts. This chain joins TRBV20-1 and TRBJ2-5, with D hard to call. Deletions cut 6 bases from V and 4 bases from J, with 18 bases between. The CDR3 spans 14 residues. Germline-derived CDR1 and CDR2 are DFQATT and SNEGSKA (reference sequence). CDR3 region: CSARGAVWGETQYF. The CDR3 nucleotides are TGCAGTGCCCGTGGCGCGGTTTGGGGAGAGACCCAGTACTTC.

This clonotype was observed many times. V is TRBV20-1 and J is TRBJ2-5; D perhaps matches TRBD2 (7 bases). The CDR3 length is 14 residues. Trimming shortened V by 6 bases and J by 4 bases, and 18 bases separated the two germline ends. Per the germline V gene, CDR1 is DFQATT and CDR2 is SNEGSKA (reference sequence). CDR3 in DNA: TGCAGTGCGGCCAGGGGAGGGTTACTAGAGACCCAGTACTTC. Translating gives CSAARGGLLETQYF.

The CDR3 is CASSLAGAFF. CDR3 DNA sequence: TGTGCCAGCAGCTTAGCCGGGGCTTTCTTT. The genes are TRBV7-9 and TRBJ1-1; D gene ambiguous. Trimming took off 0 bases at V and 11 bases at J, with 4 bases between the two ends. The V gene's germline CDR1 is SEHNR and CDR2 FQNEAQ (reference sequence). The CDR3 covers 10 residues. Full variable domain (remainder filled in from reference TRBV7-9 and TRBJ1-1): DTGVSQNPRHKITKRGQNVTFRCDPISEHNRLYWYRQTLGQGPEFLTYFQNEAQLEKSRLLSDRFSAERPKGSFSTLEIQRTEQGDSAMYLCASSLAGAFFGQGTRLTVV.